A selection of T cell receptor beta chains follows, all from one sample in a study of T cell responses to AZD1222 COVID-19 vaccine. Sequenced by immunoSEQ multiplex PCR; TCRdb stores in-frame clones only, minus some. Among about 100,000 clones listed, roughly 90% were seen once. The sequencing used peripheral blood, collected 28 days after the second AZD1222 dose. The receptor source for this set is an adult who received the AZD1222 COVID-19 vaccine. CDR3s include the opening cysteine and the closing phenylalanine or tryptophan. A D gene is named only where the DNA matches it firmly. A clone size is listed for some rows: how often the clone was seen (once, few, many), or a class if it is expanded.

j_call	v_call	clone_size	d_call	cdr3_aa	cdr3_nt
TRBJ1-1	TRBV6-5	-	-	CASRTDRTSTEAFF	TGTGCCAGCAGGACGGACCGAACGAGCACTGAAGCTTTCTTT
TRBJ1-5	TRBV19	-	TRBD1	CASGTGYNQPQHF	TGTGCCAGTGGGACAGGGTACAATCAGCCCCAGCATTTT
TRBJ2-7	TRBV9	-	-	CASSVVILKVPYEQYF	TGTGCCAGCAGCGTAGTCATTTTGAAAGTACCCTACGAGCAGTACTTC
TRBJ2-7	TRBV28	-	TRBD2	CASSSGALTYEQYF	TGTGCCAGCTCTAGCGGGGCGTTAACCTACGAGCAGTACTTC
TRBJ2-1	TRBV4-1	-	TRBD2	CASSQESSGRSTYNEQFF	TGCGCCAGCAGCCAAGAGTCTAGCGGGAGGTCGACTTACAATGAGCAGTTCTTC
TRBJ1-3	TRBV10-3	-	TRBD1	CAISGQGNSGNTIYF	TGTGCCATCAGCGGACAGGGAAACTCTGGAAACACCATATATTTT
TRBJ1-5	TRBV10-3	-	-	CAISSTNQPQHF	TGTGCCATCTCCAGTACGAATCAGCCCCAGCATTTT
TRBJ2-2	TRBV2	-	TRBD1	CASRADRGVAGELFF	TGTGCCAGCAGAGCGGACAGGGGTGTGGCCGGGGAGCTGTTTTTT
TRBJ1-2	TRBV4-1	-	TRBD1	CASSLGQAGGYTF	TGCGCCAGCAGCCTGGGACAGGCAGGTGGCTACACCTTC
TRBJ2-1	TRBV27	-	TRBD1	CASSTNRGRGNEQFF	TGTGCCAGCAGTACCAACAGGGGGCGAGGGAATGAGCAGTTCTTC
TRBJ2-1	TRBV5-4	-	TRBD2	CASSLGHSGGYNEQFF	TGTGCCAGCAGCTTGGGACACAGCGGGGGTTACAATGAGCAGTTCTTC
TRBJ2-1	TRBV28	-	TRBD1	CAVRGTSSRQFF	TGTGCCGTCAGGGGGACCTCGTCGAGGCAGTTCTTC
TRBJ2-7	TRBV27	-	-	CASSWTFELEEQYF	TGTGCCAGCAGTTGGACTTTCGAGTTAGAAGAGCAGTACTTC
TRBJ2-7	TRBV28	-	-	CASVGGAPVYEQYF	TGTGCCAGCGTTGGTGGGGCCCCGGTCTACGAGCAGTACTTC
TRBJ2-7	TRBV19	-	TRBD1	CASSADRGAYEQYF	TGTGCCAGTAGTGCGGACAGGGGGGCCTACGAGCAGTACTTC
TRBJ1-5	TRBV3-1/TRBV3-2	-	TRBD1	CASGDREGQPQHF	TGTGCCAGCGGGGACAGGGAGGGCCAGCCCCAGCATTTT
TRBJ1-4	TRBV28	-	TRBD1	CASSSAGQGGEKLFF	TGTGCCAGCAGTTCAGCGGGACAGGGAGGTGAAAAACTGTTTTTT
TRBJ2-6	TRBV3-1/TRBV3-2	once	-	CASSQDRRPGANVLTF	TGTGCCAGCAGCCAAGATCGGAGACCTGGGGCCAACGTCCTGACTTTC
TRBJ1-3	TRBV7-8	-	TRBD1	CASSGRTGRDTIYF	TGTGCCAGCAGCGGGAGGACAGGGCGGGACACCATATATTTT
TRBJ2-1	TRBV6-5	-	-	CASSLPHNEQFF	TGTGCCAGCTCCCTTCCGCACAATGAGCAGTTCTTC
TRBJ2-3	TRBV10-3	-	TRBD1	CATGQGVTDTQYF	TGTGCCACGGGACAGGGGGTGACAGATACGCAGTATTTT
TRBJ2-7	TRBV6-2/TRBV6-3	-	-	CASSLTGLTYEQYF	TGTGCCAGCAGTCTCACAGGGCTGACCTACGAGCAGTACTTC